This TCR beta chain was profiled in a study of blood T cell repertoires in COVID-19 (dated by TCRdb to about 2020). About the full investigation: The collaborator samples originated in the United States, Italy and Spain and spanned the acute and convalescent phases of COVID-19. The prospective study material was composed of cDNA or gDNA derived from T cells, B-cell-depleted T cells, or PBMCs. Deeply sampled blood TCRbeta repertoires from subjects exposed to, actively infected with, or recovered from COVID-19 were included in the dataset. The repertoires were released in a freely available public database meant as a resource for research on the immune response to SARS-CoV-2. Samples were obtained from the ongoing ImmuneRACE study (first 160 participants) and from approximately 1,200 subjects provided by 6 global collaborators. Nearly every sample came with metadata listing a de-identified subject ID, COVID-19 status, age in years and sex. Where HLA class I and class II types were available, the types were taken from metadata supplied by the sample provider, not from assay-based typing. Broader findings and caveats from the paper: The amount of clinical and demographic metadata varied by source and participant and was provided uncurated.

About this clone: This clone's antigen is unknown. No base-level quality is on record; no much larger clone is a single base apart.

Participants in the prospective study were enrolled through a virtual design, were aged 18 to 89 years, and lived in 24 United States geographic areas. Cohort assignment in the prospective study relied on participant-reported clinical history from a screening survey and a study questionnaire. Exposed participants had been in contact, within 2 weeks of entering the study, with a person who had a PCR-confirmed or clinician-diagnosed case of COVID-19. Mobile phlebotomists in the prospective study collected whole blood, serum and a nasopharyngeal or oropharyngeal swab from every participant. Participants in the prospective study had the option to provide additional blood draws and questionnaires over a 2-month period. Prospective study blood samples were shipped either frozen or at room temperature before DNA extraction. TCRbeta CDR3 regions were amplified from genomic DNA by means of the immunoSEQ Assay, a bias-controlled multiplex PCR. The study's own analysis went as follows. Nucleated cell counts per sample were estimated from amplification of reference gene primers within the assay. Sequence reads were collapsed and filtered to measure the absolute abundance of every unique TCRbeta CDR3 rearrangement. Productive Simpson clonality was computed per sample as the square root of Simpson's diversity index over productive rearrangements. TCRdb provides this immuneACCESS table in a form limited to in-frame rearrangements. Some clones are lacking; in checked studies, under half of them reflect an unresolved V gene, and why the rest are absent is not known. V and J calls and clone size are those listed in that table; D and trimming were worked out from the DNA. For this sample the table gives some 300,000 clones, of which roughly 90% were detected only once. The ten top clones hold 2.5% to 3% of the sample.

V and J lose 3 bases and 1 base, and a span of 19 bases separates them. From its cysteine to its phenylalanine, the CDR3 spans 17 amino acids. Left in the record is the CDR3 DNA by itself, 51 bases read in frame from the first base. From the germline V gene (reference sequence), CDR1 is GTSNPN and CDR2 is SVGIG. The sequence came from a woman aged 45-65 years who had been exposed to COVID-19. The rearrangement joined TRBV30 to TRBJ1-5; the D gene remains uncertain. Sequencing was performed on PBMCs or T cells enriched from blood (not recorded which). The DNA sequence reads TGTGCCTGGAGCAAATCCAGGCAGGTCTTAAGCAATCAGCCCCAGCATTTT. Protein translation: CAWSKSRQVLSNQPQHF.